One and the same sample provided the 17 T cell receptor beta chains below, sequenced in a study of CD8+ T cells in alopecia areata. Treatment here: oral pan-JAK inhibitor, 5-10 mg twice daily. The authors extracted RNA and reverse transcribed it into cDNA as the sequencing template. Measured with immunoSEQ multiplex PCR; TCRdb has only the in-frame clones, and not every one. The sample has 90,000 to 100,000 clones, roughly three fifths seen once. Sequenced material: CD8+ T cells sorted from blood, taken at week 4, from a patient treated with tofacitinib. The receptor set was obtained from a human donor with alopecia areata.

The V and J genes are TRBV25-1 and TRBJ1-1, with 9 bases identical to TRBD1. The CDR3 totals 14 residues. V shed 6 bases, J shed 3 bases, and the junction held 5 bases outside the gene matches. Looked up from germline, CDR1 is MGHDK and CDR2 is SYGVNS. The CDR3 DNA follows: TGTGCCAGCAGCGCAGGACAGGGGTACACTGAAGCTTTCTTT. This codes for CASSAGQGYTEAFF.

CDR3 region: CASSDLGLADETQYF. For the CDR3, the DNA is TGTGCCAGCAGCGATCTGGGGCTAGCGGATGAGACCCAGTACTTC. The chain employs TRBV9 and TRBJ2-5; 7 bases fit TRBD2. In germline, CDR1 is SGDLS, CDR2 YYNGEE. V lost 3 bases, J lost 5 bases, and 10 bases stayed unmatched. CDR3 length equals 15 residues. The full variable domain, its missing parts supplied by reference TRBV9 and TRBJ2-5, is DSGVTQTPKHLITATGQRVTLRCSPRSGDLSVYWYQQSLDQGLQFLIQYYNGEERAKGNILERFSAQQFPDLHSELNLSSLELGDSALYFCASSDLGLADETQYFGPGTRLLVL.

The V call is TRBV5-6, the J call TRBJ2-1; tentative D call: TRBD2 (6 bases). This CDR3 region has 15 residues. Trimming took off 4 bases at V and 6 bases at J, with 17 bases between the two ends. Germline-derived CDR1 and CDR2 are SGHDT and YYEEEE. The CDR3 is CASSPRVAALNEQFF. CDR3 coding DNA: TGTGCCAGCAGCCCGAGGGTAGCGGCCCTCAATGAGCAGTTCTTC.

The V and J genes are TRBV5-6 and TRBJ2-3; 8 bases line up with TRBD2. Trimming took 2 bases from V and 4 from J; bases not matched to a gene: 9. Germline lookup yields CDR1 SGHDT and CDR2 YYEEEE. The length of the CDR3 is 16 residues. The CDR3 DNA follows: TGTGCCAGCAGCTTATTCGGTAGCGGGGCAGCAGATACGCAGTATTTT. The encoded protein is CASSLFGSGAADTQYF.

The chain couples TRBV5-1 to TRBJ2-7; possibly TRBD1 for D (6 bases). CDR1 is SGHRS and CDR2 is YFSETQ in the germline V gene. The CDR3 is 15 residues long. With 0 bases removed from V and 3 bases from J, the gap between germline ends came to 13 bases. CDR3 amino acids: CASSLGTGTHYEQYF. The CDR3 coding sequence is TGCGCCAGCAGCTTGGGAACCGGGACACACTACGAGCAGTACTTC.

In this sample, this clone turned up many times. The rearrangement links TRBV5-4 to TRBJ2-1; no clear D. Germline V gives CDR1 SGHNT, CDR2 YYREEE (reference sequence). The V and J ends lost 7 bases and 0 bases respectively, with 11 bases between them. The CDR3 runs to 14 residues. The CDR3, as DNA: TGTGCCAGCCGCGACGCGAGCTCCTACAATGAGCAGTTCTTC. This sequence encodes CASRDASSYNEQFF.

This clone was observed a handful of times. V and J are TRBV28 and TRBJ2-7, with 8 bases aligning to TRBD2. The V and J ends lost 6 bases and 7 bases, in that order; junction bases with no gene match: 8. The germline V gene encodes CDR1 MDHEN and CDR2 SYDVKM. The CDR3 totals 13 residues. The CDR3 spells CASREGTSREQYF. The CDR3 DNA follows: TGTGCCAGCAGGGAGGGGACTAGTAGAGAGCAGTACTTC. The full variable domain, its missing parts supplied by reference TRBV28 and TRBJ2-7, is DVKVTQSSRYLVKRTGEKVFLECVQDMDHENMFWYRQDPGLGLRLIYFSYDVKMKEKGDIPEGYSVSREKKERFSLILESASTNQTSMYLCASREGTSREQYFGPGTRLTVT.

The chain carries TRBV20-1 and TRBJ2-7, with D unclear. This CDR3 spans 11 amino acids. Trimming stripped 1 base from V and 6 bases from J, with 7 bases between. CDR1 and CDR2 from the germline V gene are DFQATT and SNEGSKA (reference sequence). The CDR3 region is CSARVSSEQYF. CDR3 bases: TGCAGTGCTAGAGTATCTAGCGAGCAGTACTTC.

This clone was detected only a few times. The chain uses TRBV9 and TRBJ2-1; TRBD2 is a possible D gene (5 bases). In germline, CDR1 is SGDLS, CDR2 YYNGEE. The CDR3 has 14 amino acids. Deletions cut 5 bases from V and 9 bases from J, with 18 bases between. The DNA for the CDR3 is TGTGCCAGCAGTCGTGGGGTTCTCGGGGTTGAGCAGTTCTTC. Translating gives CASSRGVLGVEQFF.

There are a few counts of this clone. The genes are TRBV6-5 and TRBJ2-7, with D tentatively TRBD1 (5 bases). Trimming shortened V by 2 bases and J by 6 bases, and 20 bases separated the two germline ends. This CDR3 has 16 amino acids. The germline gives CDR1 MNHEY, CDR2 SVGAGI. CDR3 sequence reads: CASSYVQGPNQAEQYF. In nucleotides, the CDR3 is TGTGCCAGCAGTTACGTCCAGGGCCCCAATCAAGCCGAGCAGTACTTC.

The chain recombines TRBV5-4 with TRBJ2-3; 12 nucleotides line up with TRBD2. The CDR3 runs to 16 residues. Germline V lookup: CDR1 SGHNT, CDR2 YYREEE (reference sequence). The junction had 9 bases not matched to a gene; V was cut back by 4 bases and J by 6 bases. CDR3 protein: CASSHQTSGGSDTQYF. The CDR3, as DNA: TGTGCCAGCAGCCACCAGACTAGCGGGGGCTCGGATACGCAGTATTTT.

The chain joins TRBV4-1 to TRBJ2-6; tentatively, D is TRBD2 (5 bases). Per germline, CDR1 MGHRA and CDR2 YSYEKL. V shed 0 bases and J shed 1 base, with 7 bases lying between them. The CDR3 sequence is 16 residues long. The CDR3 coding sequence is TGCGCCAGCAGCCAAGAGGGCGGGTCTGGGGCCAACGTCCTGACTTTC. Translated, it gives CASSQEGGSGANVLTF.

This chain connects TRBV5-4 to TRBJ2-3, with D hard to call. V was pared by 3 bases and J by 2 bases, with 1 base between. The V gene's germline CDR1 is SGHNT and CDR2 YYREEE (reference sequence). The CDR3 has 11 amino acids. The CDR3 DNA is TGTGCCAGCAGCTCCACAGATACGCAGTATTTT. Translating it yields CASSSTDTQYF.

This chain links TRBV18 with TRBJ2-7; 11 bases are shared with TRBD1. After removal of 3 bases from V and 5 bases from J, the junction contained 12 bases not matched to a gene. This CDR3 is built from 17 residues. Germline CDR1 reads KGHSH; CDR2 reads LQKENI. In nucleotides, the CDR3 is TGTGCCAGCTCACCGAACCTAGGACAGGGGGCTCCCCACGAGCAGTACTTC. It yields the protein CASSPNLGQGAPHEQYF.

The chain carries TRBV27 and TRBJ1-2; 10 nucleotides agree with TRBD1. CDR3 length: 12 amino acids. Per the germline V gene, CDR1 is MNHEY and CDR2 is SMNVEV (reference sequence). Unmatched junction bases numbered 3, after V lost 8 bases and J lost 6 bases. CDR3 sequence reads: CASGTGVHGYTF. CDR3 DNA: TGTGCCAGCGGGACAGGGGTACATGGCTACACCTTC.

The chain carries TRBV5-4 and TRBJ1-1; D unresolved. Germline values: CDR1 SGHNT, CDR2 YYREEE (reference sequence). The CDR3 is 14 residues long. Trimming left V 0 bases short and J 6 bases short, with 12 bases between. CDR3 in DNA: TGTGCCAGCAGCTTGGCTGGTGGGTCGCCTGAAGCTTTCTTT. Translation gives CASSLAGGSPEAFF.

This clone has just a few counts. The chain employs TRBV5-1 and TRBJ2-1, with 9 bases matching TRBD1. V lost 5 bases, J lost 9 bases, and 15 bases stayed unmatched. The germline V gene encodes CDR1 SGHRS and CDR2 YFSETQ. The CDR3 is 16 amino acids. The DNA of the CDR3 is TGCGCCAGCAGTGATACCGGGACAGGGCTAAATACTGAGCAGTTCTTC. This codes for CASSDTGTGLNTEQFF.